These T cell receptor beta chains were read from a single sample in a study of T cell responses to AZD1222 COVID-19 vaccine. Generated by immunoSEQ multiplex PCR, the TCRdb table keeps only in-frame clones and is missing some. This table has 75,000 to 100,000 clones, approximately 87% appearing once. Sequenced here: peripheral blood, sampled on day 0 of AZD1222 vaccination. The receptors derive from an adult in good health. CDR3s include the opening cysteine and the closing phenylalanine or tryptophan. Clone size is not always given. Where it is, it says once, few, many or a class for expanded clones.

v_call,j_call,clone_size,cdr3_aa
TRBV11-3,TRBJ2-2,-,CASSSSGTNTGELFF
TRBV7-3,TRBJ1-1,-,CASSTGQVNTEAFF
TRBV5-1,TRBJ1-1,-,CASSLDGEAFF
TRBV7-9,TRBJ2-3,-,CASSSRDRTGTDTQYF
TRBV5-1,TRBJ1-6,once,CASSSTGTNSPLHF
TRBV28,TRBJ2-3,-,CASSLGQGGTQYF
TRBV7-2,TRBJ2-7,-,CASRRSLADEQYF
TRBV11-2,TRBJ2-7,-,CASSPRSPTYEQYF
TRBV7-2,TRBJ2-2,-,CASSLGVSGELFF
TRBV5-4,TRBJ2-7,-,CASSLQGVGEQYF
TRBV28,TRBJ1-2,-,CASSEGQNYGYTF
TRBV13,TRBJ2-1,-,CASSVRLSYEQFF
TRBV28,TRBJ1-6,-,CASSSDRGGSPLHF
TRBV15,TRBJ2-7,-,CATSRERGGAYEQYF
TRBV4-3,TRBJ2-5,-,CASSQGTPGGETQYF
TRBV27,TRBJ2-1,few,CASSSNKAGGSYNEQFF
TRBV9,TRBJ2-5,-,CASSAGTSGETQYF
TRBV5-1,TRBJ2-1,-,CASSGDSFNNEQFF
TRBV5-5,TRBJ2-5,few,CASSLGGLQETQYF
TRBV28,TRBJ1-2,-,CASSRDSYGYTF
TRBV6-5,TRBJ2-7,-,CASSFGLAVEQYF
TRBV18,TRBJ1-4,-,CASSLATGANEKLFF
TRBV5-1,TRBJ2-1,-,CASSLNLAGGGEQFF
TRBV4-3,TRBJ2-1,few,CASSPDEPWGHDEQFF
TRBV5-4,TRBJ2-2,-,CASSLPGPGELFF
TRBV18,TRBJ2-7,-,CASSPATGAYEQYF
TRBV28,TRBJ2-7,-,CASSPSNRGNEQYF
TRBV5-4,TRBJ2-7,-,CASSLGGQGAYEQYF
TRBV30,TRBJ2-1,-,CAWRPRTSGRRNEQFF
TRBV7-9,TRBJ2-1,-,CASTPPVGGGLQFF
TRBV28,TRBJ1-5,-,CASSTPDKVNQPQHF
TRBV10-3,TRBJ1-2,-,CAIRPGLLTGGYTF
TRBV9,TRBJ2-7,-,CASSVETGPYEQYF
TRBV19,TRBJ2-7,-,CASSKRARVEQYF
TRBV5-1,TRBJ2-7,-,CASSFGTGRGEQYF
TRBV27,TRBJ2-7,-,CASKLGASGRPEYF
TRBV13,TRBJ2-1,few,CASSPAGRTRGRSSYNEQFF
TRBV7-2,TRBJ2-7,-,CASSLDGLAGQYF
TRBV4-2,TRBJ2-4,-,CASSEAGGNQNIQYF
TRBV12-3/TRBV12-4,TRBJ2-7,few,CASSLLAPYEQYF
TRBV9,TRBJ2-3,few,CASSVRTGVDTQYF
TRBV24-1,TRBJ2-3,-,CATSDRGTSGIFFTQYF
TRBV5-1,TRBJ2-2,-,CASSSGAGVWTGELFF
TRBV19,TRBJ2-5,-,CASTPGEKGKTQYF
TRBV6-5,TRBJ2-3,-,CASRGQADTQYF
TRBV6-4,TRBJ2-3,-,CASSDGPRADTQYF
TRBV18,TRBJ2-7,-,CASSRTSASSYEQYF
TRBV24-1,TRBJ2-2,-,CATSDEGIGELFF
TRBV28,TRBJ2-2,-,CASRGQGGPGELFF
TRBV7-7,TRBJ2-2,-,CASSRGQAGAGELFF
TRBV4-3,TRBJ2-3,-,CASSQGSGRDDTQYF
TRBV7-2,TRBJ2-1,-,CASSYTQGAHEQFF
TRBV12-3/TRBV12-4,TRBJ1-3,-,CASRMTAGNTIYF